The sequence of this T cell receptor beta chain was determined in a study of blood T cells in healthy people across ages. This clonotype was seen ten or more times. Alongside a J-beta primer mix, a sample-barcoded 5' primer served in a second PCR lasting about 7 to 11 cycles. TCRdb called the 5' RACE reads again in MiXCR, with one record for every CDR3 protein. The sample consists of about 1,500,000 distinct CDR3 sequences, about 30% of them appearing once. Germline CDR1 and CDR2: SGDLS and YYNGEE. The CDR3 runs 15 residues. V gave up 7 bases and J gave up 0 bases, with 17 bases separating them. This clonotype originated in a young woman in good health. The sequencing sample was made of blood. The V and J genes are TRBV9 and TRBJ2-7, with D possibly matching TRBD2 (6 bases). The CDR3 loop reads CASSTGDGISYEQYF. CDR3 in DNA: TGTGCCAGCTCAACGGGGGACGGGATCTCCTACGAGCAGTACTTC.